Listed below are T cell receptor beta chains from one sample, sequenced in a study of shared clonotypes between healthy human individuals. Measured with immunoSEQ multiplex PCR; TCRdb has only the in-frame clones, and not every one. The table includes approximately 2,000,000 clones, around 93% detected once. The source material was naive CD8+ T cells from PBMCs. These receptors were taken from a man between 18 and 35 years old in good health. Some clones in this sample may be carry-over from other donors' samples. CDR3s include the opening cysteine and the closing phenylalanine or tryptophan. Fields, in order: clone size, V gene, J gene, D gene, CDR3 DNA, CDR3 protein. The D gene is left open where the match is weak. Where a row states a size, it is once, few, many or the class of an expanded clone; other rows omit it.

>.|TRBV7-3|TRBJ2-1|TRBD2
TGTGCCAGCAGTCCGGGACTAGCGGCCTCTACCTCCTACAATGAGCAGTTCTTC
CASSPGLAASTSYNEQFF
>.|TRBV28|TRBJ2-7|.
TGTGCCAGCAAGGTGGCAGGCGAGCAGTACTTC
CASKVAGEQYF
>.|TRBV27|TRBJ2-7|TRBD2
TGTGCCAGCAGGTGGGAGGGTAGGTCCTACGAGCAGTACTTC
CASRWEGRSYEQYF
>.|TRBV27|TRBJ2-1|TRBD2
TGTGCCAGCAGTGGACTAGCTGATTACAATGAGCAGTTCTTC
CASSGLADYNEQFF
>once|TRBV29-1|TRBJ2-1|.
TGCAGCGTTGACGGGCCGGGGAAAGTGCGGGAGCAGTTCTTC
CSVDGPGKVREQFF
>once|TRBV7-2|TRBJ2-7|TRBD2
TGTGCCAGCAGCCCAGGGACTAGCGGAAATCCCCCCTACGAGCAGTACTTC
CASSPGTSGNPPYEQYF
>.|TRBV5-6|TRBJ1-2|TRBD1
TGTGCCAGCAGCTTGGTAGGGACAGGACACTATGGCTACACCTTC
CASSLVGTGHYGYTF
>once|TRBV7-9|TRBJ2-5|.
TGTGCCAGCACCCGTGCAGGGATCGTTGAGACCCAGTACTTC
CASTRAGIVETQYF
>.|TRBV2|TRBJ2-3|.
TGTGCCAGCAGTGAATGGCGGGACGGAACAGATACGCAGTATTTT
CASSEWRDGTDTQYF
>.|TRBV9|TRBJ1-1|.
TGTGCCAGCAGCGGAGACGACAGGAACACTGAAGCTTTCTTT
CASSGDDRNTEAFF
>.|TRBV27|TRBJ2-7|TRBD2
TGTGCCAGCAGTTTGACTAGCGGGGGGGAGCAGTACTTC
CASSLTSGGEQYF
>few|TRBV9|TRBJ1-1|.
TGTGCCAGCAGCGTATCCAGGGGAGTCGGAACTGAAGCTTTCTTT
CASSVSRGVGTEAFF
>.|TRBV7-6|TRBJ2-1|.
TGTGCCAGCAGTAACACATCCCCGGAGCGATGGTACAATGAGCAGTTCTTC
CASSNTSPERWYNEQFF
>.|TRBV19|TRBJ2-2|TRBD2
TGTGCCAGTAGTATAGGCCTAGCGGGAGGGAACACCGGGGAGCTGTTTTTT
CASSIGLAGGNTGELFF
>.|TRBV28|TRBJ2-7|.
TGTGCCAGCAGTTTAGGCCACTCCTACGAGCAGTACTTC
CASSLGHSYEQYF
>.|TRBV2|TRBJ1-2|.
TGTGCCAGCAGTGAAAAACGGGGGACAAACTATGGCTACACCTTC
CASSEKRGTNYGYTF
>.|TRBV19|TRBJ1-3|.
TGTGCCAGTATTCTGCGGGGCAATGAGTACAACACCATATATTTT
CASILRGNEYNTIYF
>.|TRBV9|TRBJ2-2|TRBD2
TGTGCCAGCAGCGTTCTAGCGGGTGGCACCGGGGAGCTGTTTTTT
CASSVLAGGTGELFF
>.|TRBV5-1|TRBJ2-7|TRBD2
TGCGCCAGCAGCTTGGCCGGGGGGGCCCATTACGAGCAGTACTTC
CASSLAGGAHYEQYF
>.|TRBV2|TRBJ2-1|TRBD2
TGTGCCAGCAGTGTGTGGGAGGGCCGCTACAATGAGCAGTTCTTC
CASSVWEGRYNEQFF
>.|TRBV5-8|TRBJ1-1|TRBD1
TGTGCCAGCAGCCCCCGGGAGGGGGCGCGGGAAGCTTTCTTT
CASSPREGAREAFF
>.|TRBV29-1|TRBJ2-2|.
TGCAGCGTTGGCGAAACGAACACCGGGGAGCTGTTTTTT
CSVGETNTGELFF
>.|TRBV19|TRBJ1-3|.
TGTGCCAGTAGTATCGAGGGACCCTTCTCTGGAAACACCATATATTTT
CASSIEGPFSGNTIYF
>.|TRBV25-1|TRBJ2-7|TRBD1
TGTGCCAGCAGTCGTAACAGGGGAAACTCCTACGAGCAGTACTTC
CASSRNRGNSYEQYF
>.|TRBV27|TRBJ2-7|.
TGTGCCAGCAGTCCCTTGGGAGACTACGAGCAGTACTTC
CASSPLGDYEQYF
>.|TRBV18|TRBJ2-7|TRBD2
TGTGCCAGCTCACCTACCCCCAGCGGGAGGGCCCTCAACGAGCAGTACTTC
CASSPTPSGRALNEQYF
>.|TRBV28|TRBJ2-7|TRBD1
TGTGCCAGCAGGTCGGGACAGGGGGGCCGTAGTGAGCAGTACTTC
CASRSGQGGRSEQYF
>.|TRBV28|TRBJ1-2|.
TGTGCCAGCAGTCCGAGCTATGGCTACACCTTC
CASSPSYGYTF
>.|TRBV11-2|TRBJ2-2|.
TGTGCCAGCAGCTTCCACTTGAACACCGGGGAGCTGTTTTTT
CASSFHLNTGELFF
>.|TRBV19|TRBJ1-2|.
TGTGCCAGTAGTATCGGGGGAAACTATGGCTACACCTTC
CASSIGGNYGYTF
>once|TRBV28|TRBJ2-7|.
TGTGCCAGCAGTGGGGGTTACGAGCAGTACTTC
CASSGGYEQYF
>.|TRBV5-1|TRBJ2-7|.
TGCGCCAGCAGCTTGGTCGTAGGCTCCTACGAGCAGTACTTC
CASSLVVGSYEQYF
>.|TRBV19|TRBJ2-1|.
TGTGCCAGTAACACGGCGGCATACAATGAGCAGTTCTTC
CASNTAAYNEQFF
>.|TRBV6-5|TRBJ2-7|.
TGTGCCAGCAGTCCCCTTCGGGGGTCCTACGAGCAGTACTTC
CASSPLRGSYEQYF
>.|TRBV28|TRBJ2-3|.
TGTGCCAGCAGTCCGAAGTTCACAGATACGCAGTATTTT
CASSPKFTDTQYF
>.|TRBV4-3|TRBJ2-1|TRBD1
TGCGCCAGCAGCCCATCGGACAGGGAAGAGGGCAATGAGCAGTTCTTC
CASSPSDREEGNEQFF
>.|TRBV28|TRBJ1-5|TRBD1
TGTGCCAGCAGTTTATACGGGACAGACTACAATCAGCCCCAGCATTTT
CASSLYGTDYNQPQHF
>.|TRBV7-8|TRBJ2-5|.
TGTGCCAGCAGCTTATGGGGGACACAAGAGACCCAGTACTTC
CASSLWGTQETQYF
>.|TRBV6-1|TRBJ2-2|TRBD1
TGTGCCAGCAGTGAACCGGGGACAGGGGCCGGGGAGCTGTTTTTT
CASSEPGTGAGELFF
>.|TRBV6-5|TRBJ2-5|.
TGTGCCAGCAGACCAGGGGGGCAAGAGACCCAGTACTTC
CASRPGGQETQYF
>.|TRBV7-9|TRBJ2-7|.
TGTGCCAGCAGCCCAACCTCACACGAGCAGTACTTC
CASSPTSHEQYF
>.|TRBV7-9|TRBJ2-7|.
TGTGCCAGCAGCCCCGAGCCAGGGCTATACTACGAGCAGTACTTC
CASSPEPGLYYEQYF
>few|TRBV6-6|TRBJ1-5|.
TGTGCCAGCAGGATTAATAGCAATCAGCCCCAGCATTTT
CASRINSNQPQHF
>.|TRBV27|TRBJ2-1|.
TGTGCCAGCAGTTTGCTTGCAGGGAATGAGCAGTTCTTC
CASSLLAGNEQFF
>.|TRBV7-9|TRBJ2-1|.
TGTGCCAGCAGCCCCCGGACACCCTCCTACAATGAGCAGTTCTTC
CASSPRTPSYNEQFF
>.|TRBV27|TRBJ2-1|TRBD2
TGTGCCAGCAGTCCCAGACTAGCGGGTGTGTATGAGCAGTTCTTC
CASSPRLAGVYEQFF
>.|TRBV4-3|TRBJ1-5|.
TGCGCCAGCAGCCAAGATTGGGGATTCCTTAGCAATCAGCCCCAGCATTTT
CASSQDWGFLSNQPQHF
>.|TRBV9|TRBJ2-2|.
TGTGCCAGCAGCGGAGGGCCCGGGGAGCTGTTTTTT
CASSGGPGELFF
>.|TRBV28|TRBJ2-3|TRBD1
TGTGCCAGCAGACCTGACAGGGGGCCTGGAGATACGCAGTATTTT
CASRPDRGPGDTQYF
>.|TRBV4-1|TRBJ2-7|TRBD1
TGCGCCAGCAGCCACAGGGGGACAGGTACCTACGAGCAGTACTTC
CASSHRGTGTYEQYF
>many|TRBV6-1|TRBJ2-7|.
TGTGCCAGCTCAGAAGGCGACTACGAGCAGTACTTC
CASSEGDYEQYF